A selection of T cell receptor beta chains follows, all from one sample in a study of CD8+ T cells in alopecia areata. Only in-frame clones appear in the TCRdb table, and some are missing; sequencing was by immunoSEQ multiplex PCR. This sample yields 200,000 to 250,000 clones, of which 64% are seen a single time; roughly 4.2% belongs to the top ten. This specimen was CD4+ T cells sorted from blood, taken at week 4, from a patient treated with tofacitinib. These receptors were collected from a human donor with alopecia areata. Each CDR3 is given with its conserved first and last residue. The D gene is left open where the match is weak. Clone size is given for some rows only: seen once, a few or many times, or a class if the clone is expanded.

cdr3_aa cdr3_nt j_call clone_size v_call d_call
CASSSGGPLHF TGTGCCAGCTCCTCTGGGGGACCCCTCCACTTT TRBJ1-6 - TRBV7-2 -
CASSRDSYNEQFF TGTGCCAGCAGTCGGGACAGCTACAATGAGCAGTTCTTC TRBJ2-1 - TRBV2 TRBD1
CASSQSGNYGYTF TGTGCCAGCAGCCAGTCGGGGAACTATGGCTACACCTTC TRBJ1-2 - TRBV25-1 -
CASSLRQANYGYTF TGTGCCAGCAGCCTAAGACAGGCTAACTATGGCTACACCTTC TRBJ1-2 - TRBV7-8 -
CASSWTSGGYNEQFF TGTGCCAGCAGCTGGACTAGCGGGGGTTACAATGAGCAGTTCTTC TRBJ2-1 - TRBV6-6 TRBD2
CASSLRAYPGQRKAFF TGTGCCAGCAGCTTGAGAGCTTACCCGGGACAAAGAAAAGCTTTCTTT TRBJ1-1 few TRBV13 -
CASSERGPYEQYF TGTGCCAGCAGTGAAAGGGGGCCCTACGAGCAGTACTTC TRBJ2-7 - TRBV25-1 TRBD1
CASSGPGGYEQYF TGTGCCAGCAGTGGGCCGGGAGGCTACGAGCAGTACTTC TRBJ2-7 - TRBV2 TRBD2
CASSPGPRFEAFF TGTGCCAGTAGTCCGGGCCCACGCTTTGAAGCTTTCTTT TRBJ1-1 once TRBV19 -
CASSLESASGAETQYF TGCGCCAGCAGCTTGGAATCAGCTAGCGGGGCAGAGACCCAGTACTTC TRBJ2-5 few TRBV5-1 TRBD2
CASSLYNEQFF TGTGCCAGCAGCCTTTACAATGAGCAGTTCTTC TRBJ2-1 - TRBV16 -
CSVYGHGSSYNEQFF TGCAGCGTCTACGGCCATGGGAGCTCCTACAATGAGCAGTTCTTC TRBJ2-1 few TRBV29-1 -
CATSRDMRETQYF TGTGCCACCAGCAGAGATATGAGGGAGACCCAGTACTTC TRBJ2-5 - TRBV15 -
CASSVGGHSTDTQYF TGTGCCAGCAGCGTAGGGGGACACAGCACAGATACGCAGTATTTT TRBJ2-3 - TRBV9 -
CACNRDSSYEQYF TGTGCCTGTAACCGGGACAGCTCCTACGAGCAGTACTTC TRBJ2-7 - TRBV30 TRBD1
CASSPDSSQETQYF TGTGCCAGCAGCCCCGACAGTTCACAAGAGACCCAGTACTTC TRBJ2-5 - TRBV9 -
CASGVLAGYEQYF TGTGCCAGCGGGGTACTAGCTGGGTACGAGCAGTACTTC TRBJ2-7 - TRBV2 -
CASTLPGGGTKTQYF TGTGCCAGCACTCTCCCCGGAGGCGGAACCAAGACCCAGTACTTC TRBJ2-5 - TRBV2 -
CASSLGPQGETQYF TGTGCTAGCAGCCTAGGGCCACAAGGAGAGACCCAGTACTTC TRBJ2-5 - TRBV7-7 -
CASSPYRGNIQYF TGTGCCAGCAGTCCCTACAGGGGGAACATTCAGTACTTC TRBJ2-4 - TRBV9 TRBD1
CASTEKGAPHNTEAFF TGTGCCAGCACCGAGAAGGGGGCCCCCCACAACACTGAAGCTTTCTTT TRBJ1-1 - TRBV13 TRBD1
CASSRGGEMETQYF TGTGCCAGCAGCCGCGGGGGAGAGATGGAGACCCAGTACTTC TRBJ2-5 few TRBV4-2 TRBD2
CSVRQGANEKLFF TGCAGCGTTCGACAGGGCGCTAATGAAAAACTGTTTTTT TRBJ1-4 - TRBV29-1 TRBD1
CSVTLGRGPYNEQFF TGCAGCGTGACCCTTGGAAGGGGACCCTACAATGAGCAGTTCTTC TRBJ2-1 - TRBV29-1 -
CASSRDRNYGYTF TGTGCCAGCAGCCGTGACAGGAACTATGGCTACACCTTC TRBJ1-2 - TRBV6-5 -
CASSPGTDEKLFF TGTGCCAGCAGTCCGGGGACAGATGAAAAACTGTTTTTT TRBJ1-4 - TRBV6-1 TRBD1
CASRADSGNSPLHF TGTGCCAGCAGGGCCGACTCGGGGAATTCACCCCTCCACTTT TRBJ1-6 - TRBV25-1 -
CSVVDGGEKLFF TGCAGCGTTGTCGACGGGGGTGAAAAACTGTTTTTT TRBJ1-4 - TRBV29-1 -
CASSQHPLDRNTEAFF TGTGCCAGCAGCCAACACCCCCTCGACCGGAACACTGAAGCTTTCTTT TRBJ1-1 - TRBV4-2 -
CASSRTNSYNEQFF TGCGCCAGCAGTAGGACAAACTCCTACAATGAGCAGTTCTTC TRBJ2-1 once TRBV5-1 -
CSVGGPEGNQPQHF TGCAGCGTTGGAGGGCCCGAGGGCAATCAGCCCCAGCATTTT TRBJ1-5 - TRBV29-1 -
CASSLAPGLGGQETQYF TGTGCCAGCAGCTTAGCTCCGGGACTAGGAGGCCAAGAGACCCAGTACTTC TRBJ2-5 - TRBV11-2 TRBD2
CASSPGREQFF TGTGCCAGCAGTCCCGGACGAGAGCAGTTCTTC TRBJ2-1 - TRBV27 -
CASSYSWAEQFF TGTGCCAGCAGTTACTCGTGGGCTGAGCAGTTCTTC TRBJ2-1 - TRBV6-6 -
CASSPQKGADTEAFF TGTGCCAGCAGTCCCCAGAAGGGGGCGGACACTGAAGCTTTCTTT TRBJ1-1 - TRBV27 TRBD1
CASGLSGTGTAFF TGTGCTAGTGGTTTGTCTGGGACAGGGACGGCTTTCTTT TRBJ1-1 - TRBV12-5 TRBD1
CASRETGFNYGYTF TGTGCCAGCAGAGAGACAGGGTTCAACTATGGCTACACCTTC TRBJ1-2 few TRBV5-6 TRBD1
CTSSSQRNTEAFF TGCACCAGCAGCTCCCAAAGAAACACTGAAGCTTTCTTT TRBJ1-1 - TRBV1 -
CASSLTTGGGETQYF TGTGCCAGCAGCTTGACCACCGGCGGGGGAGAGACCCAGTACTTC TRBJ2-5 few TRBV5-4 TRBD2
CAISERDSGYTF TGTGCCATCAGTGAGCGCGACTCTGGCTACACCTTC TRBJ1-2 - TRBV10-3 -
CAWITGGAEGNTIYF TGTGCCTGGATTACAGGGGGCGCGGAGGGAAACACCATATATTTT TRBJ1-3 - TRBV30 TRBD1
CASSLGGDEQFF TGTGCCAGCAGCTTAGGCGGGGATGAGCAGTTCTTC TRBJ2-1 - TRBV11-2 -
CASSLESNYEQYF TGTGCCAGCAGCTTAGAGTCAAATTACGAGCAGTACTTC TRBJ2-7 - TRBV7-9 -
CASSLGQGSDTQYF TGCGCCAGCAGCCTGGGACAGGGCTCAGATACGCAGTATTTT TRBJ2-3 - TRBV5-1 TRBD1
CASSRDISNTGELFF TGCGCCAGCAGCCGGGACATTTCGAACACCGGGGAGCTGTTTTTT TRBJ2-2 - TRBV5-1 -
CASSQLVDNSPLHF TGCGCCAGCAGCCAGTTGGTGGACAACTCACCCCTCCACTTT TRBJ1-6 - TRBV4-1 -
CATSPRTVRDEKLFF TGTGCCACCTCTCCCCGGACAGTTAGGGATGAAAAACTGTTTTTT TRBJ1-4 - TRBV27 -